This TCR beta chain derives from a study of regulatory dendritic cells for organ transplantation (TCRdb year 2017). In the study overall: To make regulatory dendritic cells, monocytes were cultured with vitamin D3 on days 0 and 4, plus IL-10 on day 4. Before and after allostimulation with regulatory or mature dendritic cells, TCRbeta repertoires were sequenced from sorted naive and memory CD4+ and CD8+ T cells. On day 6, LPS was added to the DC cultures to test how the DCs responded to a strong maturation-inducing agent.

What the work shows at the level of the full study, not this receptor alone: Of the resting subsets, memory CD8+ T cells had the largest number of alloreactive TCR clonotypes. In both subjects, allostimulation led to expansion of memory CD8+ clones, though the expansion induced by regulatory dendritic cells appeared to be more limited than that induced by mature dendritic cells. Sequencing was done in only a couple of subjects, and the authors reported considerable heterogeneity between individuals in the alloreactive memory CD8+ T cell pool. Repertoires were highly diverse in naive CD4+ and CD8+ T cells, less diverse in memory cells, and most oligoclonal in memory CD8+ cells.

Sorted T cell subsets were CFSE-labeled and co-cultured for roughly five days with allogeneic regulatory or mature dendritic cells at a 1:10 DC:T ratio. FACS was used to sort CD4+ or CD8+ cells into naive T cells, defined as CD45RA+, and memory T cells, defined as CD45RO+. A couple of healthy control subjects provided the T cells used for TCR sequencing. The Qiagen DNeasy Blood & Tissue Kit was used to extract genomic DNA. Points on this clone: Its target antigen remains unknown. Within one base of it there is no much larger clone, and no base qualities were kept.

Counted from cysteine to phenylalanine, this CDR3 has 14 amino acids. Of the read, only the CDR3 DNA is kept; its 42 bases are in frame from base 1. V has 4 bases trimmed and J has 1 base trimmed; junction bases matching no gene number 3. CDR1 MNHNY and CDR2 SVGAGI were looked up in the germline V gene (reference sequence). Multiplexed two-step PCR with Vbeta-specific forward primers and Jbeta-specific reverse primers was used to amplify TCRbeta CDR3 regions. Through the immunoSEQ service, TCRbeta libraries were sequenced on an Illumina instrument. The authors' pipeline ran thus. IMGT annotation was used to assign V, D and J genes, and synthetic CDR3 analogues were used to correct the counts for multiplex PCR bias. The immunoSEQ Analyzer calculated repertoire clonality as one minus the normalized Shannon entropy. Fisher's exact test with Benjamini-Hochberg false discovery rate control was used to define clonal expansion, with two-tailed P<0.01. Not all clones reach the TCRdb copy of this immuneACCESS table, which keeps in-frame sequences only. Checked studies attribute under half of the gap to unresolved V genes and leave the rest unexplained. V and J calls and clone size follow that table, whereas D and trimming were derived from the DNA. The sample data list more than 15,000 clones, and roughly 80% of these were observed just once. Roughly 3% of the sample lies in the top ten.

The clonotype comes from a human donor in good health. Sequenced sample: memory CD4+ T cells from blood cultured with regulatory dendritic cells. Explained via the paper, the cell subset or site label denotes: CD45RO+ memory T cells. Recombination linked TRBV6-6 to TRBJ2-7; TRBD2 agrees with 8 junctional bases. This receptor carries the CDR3 CASSFTSGSYEQYF. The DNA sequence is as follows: TGTGCCAGCAGTTTTACTAGCGGTTCCTACGAGCAGTACTTC.